One TCR beta chain is described in this entry. The antigen is undetermined. TCRdb fed the reads into MiXCR, producing one record per CDR3 protein. The data show hundreds of thousands of distinct CDR3 sequences, with around a third seen just once and about 20% held by the top ten. This specimen belongs to a study of T cell repertoires in cytomegalovirus infection. Across the study: Recently identified HLA-C-restricted and well-studied HLA-B-restricted CMV epitopes were used.

Germline lookup yields CDR1 DFQATT and CDR2 SNEGSKA (reference sequence). V lost 0 bases and J lost 5; bases outside the gene matches: 11. This CDR3 contains 17 residues. V gene TRBV20-1 combines with J gene TRBJ2-3; 10 positions agree with TRBD2. This sequence originates from a human donor in good health (CMV status not recorded). Some clones in this sample may be carry-over from other donors' samples. Sequences were derived from cultured PBMCs, sampled from culture after CMV antigen stimulation. The DNA of the CDR3 is TGCAGTGCTAGAGATCAAGGGCTAGCGGGAGTGGAAGATACGCAGTATTTT. Protein product: CSARDQGLAGVEDTQYF.